The text below deals with one T cell receptor beta chain. These data belong to a study of blood T cell repertoires in COVID-19. The germline CDR1 and CDR2 sequences are SEHNR and FQNEAQ (reference sequence). This CDR3 region has 14 residues. V was clipped by 1 base and J by 8 bases, with 14 bases between them. Original handling: Reference gene primer amplification gave nucleated cell count estimates. The table came from immunoSEQ multiplex PCR; TCRdb's copy has only in-frame clones and leaves some out. That table furnishes V, J and clone size, whereas the DNA furnished D and trimming. Here the sample spans approximately 260,000 clones, roughly 83% being singletons.

Sequenced material: peripheral blood. V is TRBV7-9 and J is TRBJ1-1; D perhaps matches TRBD1 (6 bases). The receptor was derived from a man aged 55 to 70 who had recovered from COVID-19. CDR3 region: CASSLGGRQGEAFF. The CDR3 coding sequence is TGTGCCAGCAGCTTAGGGGGGCGGCAGGGCGAAGCTTTCTTT.